The entry below gives a single T cell receptor (beta chain) sequence along with its context. This receptor's antigen is unknown. In the germline V gene, CDR1 corresponds to SGDLS and CDR2 to YYNGEE. Measured from the cysteine to the phenylalanine, the CDR3 is 13 residues long. The nucleotide record is missing. The data were taken from a study of monozygotic twins with inflammatory bowel disease (dated by TCRdb to the late 2010s). About the full investigation: The complete study included roughly 30 monozygotic twin pairs: 19 IBD-discordant Danish pairs and nine German pairs, of which four were IBD-concordant and five were IBD-discordant. Each individual had, on average, about 151 000 unique TCRalpha sequences and 181 000 unique TCRbeta sequences available for analysis. The search for disease-associated traits relied mainly on comparing IBD patients with their genetically identical healthy co-twins within discordant pairs. Results the study describes overall, beyond this receptor: Concordant and discordant twins showed no difference in repertoire similarity, possibly because of limited statistical power. No single strong signal or clonotype linked to IBD turned up in the results, so the idea that one exists was not supported. Compared with healthy twins, IBD patients shared fewer clonotypes with other individuals, and the difference was most pronounced in patients with signs of disease activity. Different T cell subtypes could not be distinguished in the analysis. Because patients were on differing immunosuppressive treatments, the repertoires may have picked up extra background noise and inter-individual variability. A decrease in TCRbeta repertoire diversity, as measured by inverse Simpson index, was observed in IBD patients compared with their healthy co-twins.

The library relied on 5' RACE. Preparation of each TCR library used roughly 3.5 ug of total RNA. For each sample, cDNA synthesis with SMARTScribe reverse transcriptase was split into eight separate reactions. During cDNA synthesis, template switching was used to introduce unique molecular identifiers that contained a 6-nucleotide sample barcode. Two nested PCRs of around 16 and 10 cycles amplified the TCRalpha and TCRbeta cDNA, and bead purification followed each PCR. Before amplification, the cDNA was both treated with uracil DNA-glycosylase and purified with the QIAquick PCR purification kit. In the second PCR, Illumina TruSeq-compatible adapters and sample-specific barcodes were added. TapeStation and Qubit were used to check library quality and concentration, and 4 to 6 ng of each library went into the pool. Sequencing of pooled libraries was carried out on an Illumina HiSeq2500 single-index Rapid Run using 2 x 100 bp reads and custom sequencing primers. In the original analysis: PCR and sequencing errors were corrected by UMI-based consensus assembly using MiGEC version 1.2.6. MiXCR version 2.1.1 handled V(D)J alignment, clonotype assembly and CDR3 extraction. Gene usage, clonotype sharing and MAIT/NKT TCR abundance were normalised by analysing the top 1000, 10 000 and 20 000 clonotypes per sample. After downsampling to 27 000 UMIs, diversity was calculated as the inverse Simpson index using the vegan R package. Statistical testing used paired Mann-Whitney U tests on the discordant twin pairs and applied Benjamini-Hochberg correction for multiple testing. Reprocessed by TCRdb, the reads give a single entry per CDR3 protein sequence, without DNA. In this record, the V and J calls reflect TCRdb's handling and not the investigators' own analysis. The sample table on file contains about 300,000 distinct CDR3 sequences. Approximately 5.9% of the sample is held by the ten biggest clonotypes.

From each donor, an approximately 2.4 ml peripheral blood sample was collected into PAXgene tubes and kept at -80 degrees C. Without T cell sorting, total RNA was isolated from whole blood using the PAXgene blood miRNA kit on an automated QIAcube. Peripheral blood from monozygotic twin pairs who were concordant or discordant for inflammatory bowel disease underwent deep TCRalpha and TCRbeta repertoire profiling using unique molecular barcoding. For every twin pair, smoking habits were documented, and each individual was categorised as a current, former or never smoker. Recombination linked TRBV9 to TRBJ2-5. Sequenced sample: blood. This receptor was obtained from a human donor with ulcerative colitis or Crohn's disease, or a healthy co-twin of an affected twin (not recorded which). This receptor has the CDR3 CASSVGAGETQYF.